This T cell receptor beta chain came from a study of OX40 agonist ivuxolimab in advanced cancers. Background on the study: An agonistic human IgG2 monoclonal antibody against OX40 (CD134) was given. Study conclusions and caveats: Low normalized T-cell clonal expansion was additionally recorded for some nonresponders. There were, on average, more expanded clones in CD8+ T cells than in CD4+. CD4+ and CD8+ blood T cells expanded clonally by week 6 at 0.1 to 3.0 mg/kg.

Losses at the gene ends were 5 bases for V and 5 bases for J; bases not matched to a gene: 7. The CDR3 contains 15 residues. Germline V gene sequence: CDR1 SGHTA, CDR2 FQGNSA. The assay was immunoSEQ multiplex PCR, and TCRdb's table has in-frame clones only and misses some. Of about 82,000 clones in the sample, about 86% were seen once. For this clone: Its target is not known.

The V gene is TRBV7-2, the J gene TRBJ1-1, with 11 bases fitting TRBD1. Source: CD4+ or CD8+ T cells sorted from blood, taken in a trial of the OX40 agonist ivuxolimab. This TCR came from an adult with an advanced solid tumor such as melanoma, head and neck, liver or kidney cancer. As DNA, the CDR3 is TGTGCCAGCAGCGGCGGACAGGGGGCAGGGACTGAAGCTTTCTTT. Its translation: CASSGGQGAGTEAFF.